The present entry profiles one T cell receptor beta chain with its context. Its antigen is currently unknown. These data belong to a study of T-cell reconstitution after alpha-beta-depleted transplantation in children. Study-level findings and limits: Fresh T-cell production supplied most of the T-cell counts and diversity seen one year after transplant. Reportedly, only several hundred clones from non-depleted graft cells drove alpha-beta T-cell counts at about two months.

For TCRbeta, the library was prepared with unique molecular identifiers. MiXCR was run by TCRdb on the PCR reads, yielding one entry per CDR3 protein. The sample carries roughly 500,000 distinct CDR3 sequences, approximately 10% recorded once. The sample consisted of PBMCs, taken before TCRalphabeta/CD19-depleted stem cell transplant. The sequence derives from a child aged 2-15 years with inherited bone marrow failure, due to receive a stem cell transplant.

The CDR3 is CASSGGTPDTQYF. CDR3 sequence (DNA): TGTGCCAGCAGTGGCGGGACCCCAGATACGCAGTATTTT. V and J are TRBV6-2 or TRBV6-3 and TRBJ2-3; possibly TRBD2 for D (6 bases). CDR3 length: 13 amino acids. V was pared by 5 bases and J by 4 bases, with 10 bases between. Germline V CDR1 and CDR2: MNHEY, SVGEGT.